A single sample gave rise to the 21 T cell receptor beta chains below, sequenced in a study of PD-L1 blockade in urothelial cancer. Libraries were prepared by immunoSEQ multiplex PCR; TCRdb keeps only in-frame clonotypes and omits some of them. The sample carries tens of thousands of clones, more than 75% recorded once. The sample's time point: pretreatment peripheral blood. The material sequenced was PBMCs, taken around atezolizumab (anti-PD-L1) treatment. The receptors were gathered from a man in his 60s with urothelial cancer.

V is TRBV9 and J is TRBJ1-6, with D unclear. CDR3 length: 13 residues. Looked up from germline, CDR1 is SGDLS and CDR2 is YYNGEE. The germline V and J ends were trimmed by 0 bases and 7 bases, with 5 bases remaining between them. The CDR3 nucleotides are TGTGCCAGCAGCGTAGATATAAATTCACCCCTCCACTTT. It specifies CASSVDINSPLHF.

CDR3 in DNA: TGTGCCAGCAGTTACTCGATACAGGACTATGGCTACACCTTC. Translated, it gives CASSYSIQDYGYTF. This chain connects TRBV6-6 to TRBJ1-2; maybe TRBD1 (5 bases). The germline V gene has CDR1 MNHNY and CDR2 SVGAGI (reference sequence). Trimming took 0 bases from V and 3 from J, leaving 8 bases between them. There are 14 residues in the CDR3.

The V call is TRBV19, the J call TRBJ1-3; weak D call: TRBD1 (6 bases). Trimming cost V 5 bases and J 0 bases, with 11 bases left between them. The CDR3 extends over 15 amino acids. Germline V lookup: CDR1 LNHDA, CDR2 SQIVND (reference sequence). In DNA, the CDR3 is TGTGCCAGTAGTGGTCGGACAGTCTCTGGAAACACCATATATTTT. Amino acid sequence: CASSGRTVSGNTIYF.

J is TRBJ2-7 and V is TRBV19, with TRBD1 matching 7 bases. Germline V CDR1 and CDR2: LNHDA, SQIVND (reference sequence). There are 14 residues in the CDR3. Germline trimming cut 5 bases from V and 2 bases from J; bases unmatched to any gene: 6. For the CDR3, the DNA is TGTGCCAGTAGTGAGTCAGGGGGACCCTACGAGCAGTACTTC. Translation gives CASSESGGPYEQYF.

The chain joins TRBV7-6 to TRBJ2-3; 7 bases are a match to TRBD2. Germline V gene data show CDR1 as SGHVS and CDR2 as FNYEAQ. V lost 4 bases to trimming and J lost 6 bases; unmatched junction nucleotides: 4. This CDR3 contains 13 residues. Here the CDR3 DNA reads TGTGCCAGCAGCTACGATAGCGGGGATACGCAGTATTTT. Residues: CASSYDSGDTQYF.

The V gene is TRBV9, the J gene TRBJ1-4; a possible D gene is TRBD1 (5 bases). Deletions cut 0 bases from V and 7 bases from J, with 7 bases between. CDR1 is SGDLS and CDR2 is YYNGEE in the germline V gene. The CDR3 is made up of 13 amino acids. DNA of the CDR3: TGTGCCAGCAGCGTAGACCAGGGTGAAAAACTGTTTTTT. Translating it yields CASSVDQGEKLFF. The whole variable domain, remainder taken from reference TRBV9 and TRBJ1-4, is DSGVTQTPKHLITATGQRVTLRCSPRSGDLSVYWYQQSLDQGLQFLIQYYNGEERAKGNILERFSAQQFPDLHSELNLSSLELGDSALYFCASSVDQGEKLFFGSGTQLSVL.

This clone is a singleton in its sample. The chain uses TRBV28 and TRBJ2-7, with D possibly being TRBD1 (6 bases). The CDR3 consists of 15 residues. Germline V CDR1 and CDR2: MDHEN, SYDVKM. Between the trimmed V and J ends, which lost 3 bases and 1 base, there was a span of 13 bases. CDR3 DNA: TGTGCCAGCAGTTTTGCAGGGGCCGAATCCTACGAGCAGTACTTC. This gives the protein CASSFAGAESYEQYF.

V and J are TRBV18 and TRBJ1-3; 8 bases map to TRBD1. The CDR3 sequence is 14 residues long. V was pared by 8 bases and J by 0 bases, with 3 bases of the junction left unmatched. Germline lookup yields CDR1 KGHSH and CDR2 LQKENI. The CDR3, as DNA: TGTGCCAGCCGGACAGGGAACTCTGGAAACACCATATATTTT. Translated, it gives CASRTGNSGNTIYF.

This clone was seen a single time. V and J are TRBV6-5 and TRBJ1-3; D gene unclear. Per the germline V gene, CDR1 is MNHEY and CDR2 is SVGAGI. V lost 0 bases and J 0 bases, leaving 9 bases between the germline ends. The CDR3 extends over 16 amino acids. The DNA of the CDR3 is TGTGCCAGCAGTTACTCCTCGCACACCTCTGGAAACACCATATATTTT. It specifies CASSYSSHTSGNTIYF.

The rearrangement links TRBV6-1 to TRBJ2-1; TRBD2 matches at 12 bases. With 0 bases clipped from V and 7 bases from J, the junction kept 1 base outside the gene matches. The CDR3 extends over 15 amino acids. Germline-derived CDR1 and CDR2 are MNHNS and SASEGT. The CDR3 here is CASSEALAGGNEQFF. For the CDR3, the DNA is TGTGCCAGCAGTGAAGCTCTAGCGGGGGGGAATGAGCAGTTCTTC.

J is TRBJ2-5 and V is TRBV28; 9 positions match TRBD2. V lost 11 bases, J lost 1 base, and 5 bases stayed unmatched. The CDR3 has 13 residues. The germline gives CDR1 MDHEN, CDR2 SYDVKM. The CDR3 coding sequence is TGTGCCGGAAAAGCGGGGGGCCAAGAGACCCAGTACTTC. Amino acids: CAGKAGGQETQYF.

The rearrangement links TRBV7-2 to TRBJ2-3; no reliable D call. This CDR3 is built from 15 residues. The V gene's germline CDR1 is SGHTA and CDR2 FQGNSA. Trimming took off 2 bases at V and 2 bases at J, with 11 bases between the two ends. The CDR3 coding sequence is TGTGCCAGCAGCTTACGCAGTCTCTCCACAGATACGCAGTATTTT. Translated: CASSLRSLSTDTQYF.

This chain connects TRBV25-1 to TRBJ1-2; TRBD1 might be the D (6 bases). This CDR3 spans 15 amino acids. The V gene lost 2 bases and the J gene lost 3 bases, with 13 bases spanning the gap. Germline V CDR1 and CDR2: MGHDK, SYGVNS. CDR3 nucleotide sequence: TGTGCCAGCAGTGAACCAGGGGCCGTCGACTATGGCTACACCTTC. Translation gives CASSEPGAVDYGYTF.

This chain links TRBV6-6 with TRBJ2-7, with 10 bases matching TRBD1. The length of the CDR3 is 15 residues. Per the germline V gene, CDR1 is MNHNY and CDR2 is SVGAGI (reference sequence). V was clipped by 5 bases and J by 5 bases; unmatched bases: 9. The CDR3 sequence: CASSPSTGGIDEQYF. CDR3 coding DNA: TGTGCCAGCAGTCCCTCGACAGGGGGCATCGACGAGCAGTACTTC.

This clone was observed once. The chain employs TRBV7-8 and TRBJ1-2; D possibly corresponds to TRBD1 (6 bases). Germline values: CDR1 SGHVS, CDR2 FQNEAQ. The germline V and J ends were trimmed by 5 bases and 4 bases, with 8 bases remaining between them. The CDR3 spans 12 residues. The CDR3 here is CASSTDSYGYTF. The CDR3 DNA is TGTGCCAGCAGCACGGACAGCTATGGCTACACCTTC.

The rearrangement joins TRBV13 to TRBJ1-2, with 7 positions matching TRBD1. This CDR3 has 15 residues. Per germline, CDR1 PRHDT and CDR2 FYEKMQ (reference sequence). Germline trimming cut 5 bases from V and 7 bases from J; bases unmatched to any gene: 13. The CDR3 is CASSPRGIATSGYTF. The CDR3 DNA is TGTGCCAGCAGCCCCAGGGGGATCGCGACTTCTGGCTACACCTTC.

This clone was seen a few times. The chain links TRBV19 to TRBJ1-4; possible D gene TRBD1, 5 bases. Germline CDR1 reads LNHDA; CDR2 reads SQIVND (reference sequence). The CDR3 extends over 15 amino acids. V was cut by 3 bases and J by 7 bases, with 15 bases left in between. CDR3 residues: CASSIGGRVSEKLFF. The CDR3 DNA follows: TGTGCCAGTAGTATTGGTGGCAGGGTGAGTGAAAAACTGTTTTTT.

This chain uses TRBV9 with TRBJ1-1, with 11 bases matching TRBD1. After removal of 0 bases from V and 1 base from J, the junction contained 2 bases not matched to a gene. From germline, CDR1 is SGDLS and CDR2 YYNGEE. The CDR3 length is 16 residues. The CDR3 reads CASSVGTGGQNTEAFF. CDR3 sequence (DNA): TGTGCCAGCAGCGTAGGGACAGGGGGCCAGAACACTGAAGCTTTCTTT.

This chain connects TRBV6-1 to TRBJ1-4; 9 bases agree with TRBD1. CDR3 length: 13 residues. CDR1 is MNHNS and CDR2 is SASEGT in the germline V gene. V dropped 5 bases and J dropped 6; count of bases not matched to a gene: 1. The DNA of the CDR3 is TGTGCCAGCAGTAGGGACAGGGATGAAAAACTGTTTTTT. Residues: CASSRDRDEKLFF.

The J gene is TRBJ1-2, the V gene TRBV14; maybe TRBD1 (5 bases). Germline CDR1 reads SGHDN; CDR2 reads FVKESK. The ends were cut back, 3 bases at V and 3 bases at J, with 11 bases in the middle. CDR3 length: 14 residues. CDR3 sequence reads: CASSQTDKHYGYTF. The CDR3 coding sequence is TGTGCCAGCAGCCAGACAGACAAGCACTATGGCTACACCTTC.

The rearrangement joins TRBV7-3 to TRBJ2-2; TRBD2 matches 9 bases. Germline CDR1 and CDR2: SGHTA and FQGTGA. The trim removed 5 bases at V and 2 bases at J, leaving 6 bases unmatched. The CDR3 is 16 residues long. The chain's CDR3 is CASSPVGLANTGELFF. DNA for the CDR3: TGTGCCAGCAGCCCGGTGGGACTAGCTAACACCGGGGAGCTGTTTTTT. The full variable domain, in which reference TRBV7-3 and TRBJ2-2 provide the parts outside the CDR3, is GAGVSQTPSNKVTEKGKYVELRCDPISGHTALYWYRQSLGQGPEFLIYFQGTGAADDSGLPNDRFFAVRPEGSVSTLKIQRTERGDSAVYLCASSPVGLANTGELFFGEGSRLTVL.